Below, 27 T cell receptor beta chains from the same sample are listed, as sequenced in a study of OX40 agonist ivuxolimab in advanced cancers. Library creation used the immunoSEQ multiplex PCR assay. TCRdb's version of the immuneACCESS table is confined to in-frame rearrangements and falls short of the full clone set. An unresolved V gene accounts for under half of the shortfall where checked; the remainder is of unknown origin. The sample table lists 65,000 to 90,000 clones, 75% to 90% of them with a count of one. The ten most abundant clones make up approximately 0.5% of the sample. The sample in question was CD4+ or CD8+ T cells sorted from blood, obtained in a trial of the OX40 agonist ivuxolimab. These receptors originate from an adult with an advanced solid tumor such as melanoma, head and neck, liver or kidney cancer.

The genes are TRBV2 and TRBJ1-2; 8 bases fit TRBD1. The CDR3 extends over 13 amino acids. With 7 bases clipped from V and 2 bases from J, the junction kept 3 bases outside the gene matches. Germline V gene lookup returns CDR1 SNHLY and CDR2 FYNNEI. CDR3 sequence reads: CASNRQGNYGYTF. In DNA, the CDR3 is TGTGCCAGCAACAGACAGGGGAACTATGGCTACACCTTC.

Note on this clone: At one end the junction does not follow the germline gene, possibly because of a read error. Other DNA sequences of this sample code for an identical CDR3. This CDR3 reads CATSRGTTIDTEAFF. Here the CDR3 DNA reads TGTGCCACCAGCAGAGGCACTACGATAGACACTGAGGCTTTCTTT. The rearrangement links TRBV15 to TRBJ1-1; D is unclear. The CDR3 is made up of 15 amino acids. Germline V gene sequence: CDR1 LNHNV, CDR2 YYDKDF (reference sequence).

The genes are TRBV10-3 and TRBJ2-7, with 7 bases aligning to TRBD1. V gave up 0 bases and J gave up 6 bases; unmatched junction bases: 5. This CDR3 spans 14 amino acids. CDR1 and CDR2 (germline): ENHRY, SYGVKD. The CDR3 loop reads CAISESGQPVEQYF. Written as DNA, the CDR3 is TGTGCCATCAGTGAGTCGGGACAGCCGGTCGAGCAGTACTTC.

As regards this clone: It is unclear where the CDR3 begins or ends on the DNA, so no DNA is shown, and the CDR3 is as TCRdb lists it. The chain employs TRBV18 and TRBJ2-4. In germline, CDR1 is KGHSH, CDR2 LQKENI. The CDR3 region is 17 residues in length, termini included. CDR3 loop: CASSPFGAGNAKNIQYF.

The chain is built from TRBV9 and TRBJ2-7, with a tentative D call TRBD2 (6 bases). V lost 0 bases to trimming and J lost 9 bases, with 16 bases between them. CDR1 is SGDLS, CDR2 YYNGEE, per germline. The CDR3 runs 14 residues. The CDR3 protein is CASSVAGDLSGQYF. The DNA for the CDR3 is TGTGCCAGCAGCGTAGCGGGCGATCTTAGCGGGCAGTACTTC. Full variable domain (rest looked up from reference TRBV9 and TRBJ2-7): DSGVTQTPKHLITATGQRVTLRCSPRSGDLSVYWYQQSLDQGLQFLIQYYNGEERAKGNILERFSAQQFPDLHSELNLSSLELGDSALYFCASSVAGDLSGQYFGPGTRLTVT.

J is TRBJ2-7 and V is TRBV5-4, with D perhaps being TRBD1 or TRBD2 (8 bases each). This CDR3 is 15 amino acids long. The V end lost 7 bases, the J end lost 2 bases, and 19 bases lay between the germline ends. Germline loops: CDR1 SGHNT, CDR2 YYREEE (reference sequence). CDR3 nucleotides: TGTGCCAGCTCCCGGGGGGGGACAGGAACCTACGAGCAGTACTTC. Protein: CASSRGGTGTYEQYF.

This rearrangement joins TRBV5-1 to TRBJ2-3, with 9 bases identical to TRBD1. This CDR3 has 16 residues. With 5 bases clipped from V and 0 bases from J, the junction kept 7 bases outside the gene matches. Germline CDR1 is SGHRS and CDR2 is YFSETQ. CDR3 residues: CASRPDRGRSTDTQYF. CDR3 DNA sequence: TGCGCCAGCAGACCTGACAGGGGGAGAAGCACAGATACGCAGTATTTT.

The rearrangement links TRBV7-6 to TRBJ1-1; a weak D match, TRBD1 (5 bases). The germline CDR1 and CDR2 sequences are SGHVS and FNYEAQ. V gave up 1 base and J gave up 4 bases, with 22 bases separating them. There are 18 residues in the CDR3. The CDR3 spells CASSLDIRGNVMATEAFF. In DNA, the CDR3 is TGTGCCAGCAGCTTAGATATCCGGGGGAACGTAATGGCCACTGAAGCTTTCTTT.

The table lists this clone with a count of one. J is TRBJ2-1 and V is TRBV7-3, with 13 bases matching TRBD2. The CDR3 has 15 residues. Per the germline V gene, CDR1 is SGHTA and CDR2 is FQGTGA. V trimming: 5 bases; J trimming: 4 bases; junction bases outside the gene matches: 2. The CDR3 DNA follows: TGTGCCAGCAGCCAGGGACTAGCGGGGTACAATGAGCAGTTCTTC. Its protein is CASSQGLAGYNEQFF.

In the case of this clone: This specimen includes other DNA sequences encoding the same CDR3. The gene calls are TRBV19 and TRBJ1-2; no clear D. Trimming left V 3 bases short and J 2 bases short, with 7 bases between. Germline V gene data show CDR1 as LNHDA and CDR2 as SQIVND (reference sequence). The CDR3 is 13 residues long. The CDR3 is CASSIPGNYGYTF. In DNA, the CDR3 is TGTGCCAGTAGTATTCCGGGAAACTATGGCTACACCTTC.

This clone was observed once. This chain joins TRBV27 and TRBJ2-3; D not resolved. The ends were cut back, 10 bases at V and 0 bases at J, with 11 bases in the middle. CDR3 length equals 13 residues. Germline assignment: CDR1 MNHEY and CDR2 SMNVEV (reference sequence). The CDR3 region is CATGPYSTDTQYF. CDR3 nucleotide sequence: TGTGCCACTGGGCCCTATAGCACAGATACGCAGTATTTT.

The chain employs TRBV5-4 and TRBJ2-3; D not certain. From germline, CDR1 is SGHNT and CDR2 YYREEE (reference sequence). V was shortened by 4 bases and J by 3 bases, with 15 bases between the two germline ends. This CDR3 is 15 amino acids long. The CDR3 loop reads CASSPTQRETDTQYF. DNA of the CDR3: TGTGCCAGCAGCCCGACCCAAAGAGAAACAGATACGCAGTATTTT. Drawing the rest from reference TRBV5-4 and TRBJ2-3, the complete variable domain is ETGVTQSPTHLIKTRGQQVTLRCSSQSGHNTVSWYQQALGQGPQFIFQYYREEENGRGNFPPRFSGLQFPNYSSELNVNALELDDSALYLCASSPTQRETDTQYFGPGTRLTVL.

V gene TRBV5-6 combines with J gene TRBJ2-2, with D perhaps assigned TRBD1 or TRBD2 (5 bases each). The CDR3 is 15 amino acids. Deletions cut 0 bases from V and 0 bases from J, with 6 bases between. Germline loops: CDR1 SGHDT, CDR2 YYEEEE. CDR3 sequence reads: CASSLVGANTGELFF. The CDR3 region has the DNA TGTGCCAGCAGCTTGGTGGGGGCGAACACCGGGGAGCTGTTTTTT.

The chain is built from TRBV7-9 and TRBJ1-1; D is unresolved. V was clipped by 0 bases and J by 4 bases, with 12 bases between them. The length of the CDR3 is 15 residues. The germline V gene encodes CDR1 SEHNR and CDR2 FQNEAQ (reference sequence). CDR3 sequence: CASSLAGLRGTEAFF. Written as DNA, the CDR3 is TGTGCCAGCAGCTTAGCAGGACTTCGGGGCACTGAAGCTTTCTTT.

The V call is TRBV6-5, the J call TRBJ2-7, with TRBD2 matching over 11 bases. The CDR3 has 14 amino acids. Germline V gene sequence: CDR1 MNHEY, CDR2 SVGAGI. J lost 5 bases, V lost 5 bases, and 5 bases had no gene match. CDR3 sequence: CASSQTSGSHEQYF. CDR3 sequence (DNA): TGTGCCAGCAGTCAAACTAGCGGGAGTCACGAGCAGTACTTC.

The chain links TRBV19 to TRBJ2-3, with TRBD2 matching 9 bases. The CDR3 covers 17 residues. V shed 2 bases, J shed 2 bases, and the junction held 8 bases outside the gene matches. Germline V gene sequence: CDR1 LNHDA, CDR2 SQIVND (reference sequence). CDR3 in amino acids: CASSISSGSYTTDTQYF. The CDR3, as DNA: TGTGCCAGTAGTATAAGTAGCGGGAGCTATACCACAGATACGCAGTATTTT. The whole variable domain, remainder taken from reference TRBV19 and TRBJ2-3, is DGGITQSPKYLFRKEGQNVTLSCEQNLNHDAMYWYRQDPGQGLRLIYYSQIVNDFQKGDIAEGYSVSREKKESFPLTVTSAQKNPTAFYLCASSISSGSYTTDTQYFGPGTRLTVL.

CDR3 DNA sequence: TGTGCCAGCGGGGGAACAGGCGAGCAGTACTTC. This encodes CASGGTGEQYF. The chain uses TRBV6-6 and TRBJ2-7, with D possibly being TRBD1 or TRBD2 (5 bases each). The V gene's germline CDR1 is MNHNY and CDR2 SVGAGI (reference sequence). Trimming shortened V by 8 bases and J by 6 bases, and 11 bases separated the two germline ends. This CDR3 is 11 amino acids long.

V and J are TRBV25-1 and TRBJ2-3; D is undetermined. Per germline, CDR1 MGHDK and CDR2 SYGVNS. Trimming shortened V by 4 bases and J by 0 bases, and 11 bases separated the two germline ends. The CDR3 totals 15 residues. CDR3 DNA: TGTGCCAGCAGTGCTCCTCTGGGGAGCACAGATACGCAGTATTTT. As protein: CASSAPLGSTDTQYF. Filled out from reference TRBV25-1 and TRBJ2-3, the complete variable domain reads EADIYQTPRYLVIGTGKKITLECSQTMGHDKMYWYQQDPGMELHLIHYSYGVNSTEKGDLSSESTVSRIRTEHFPLTLESARPSHTSQYLCASSAPLGSTDTQYFGPGTRLTVL.

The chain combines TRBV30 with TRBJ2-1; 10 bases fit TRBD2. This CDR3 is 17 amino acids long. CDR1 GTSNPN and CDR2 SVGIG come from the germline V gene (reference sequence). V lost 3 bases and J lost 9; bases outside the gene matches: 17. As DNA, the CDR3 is TGTGCCTGGAGCCGACCCCTCCCTAGCGGGAGCTGGGGTGAGCAGTTCTTC. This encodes CAWSRPLPSGSWGEQFF.

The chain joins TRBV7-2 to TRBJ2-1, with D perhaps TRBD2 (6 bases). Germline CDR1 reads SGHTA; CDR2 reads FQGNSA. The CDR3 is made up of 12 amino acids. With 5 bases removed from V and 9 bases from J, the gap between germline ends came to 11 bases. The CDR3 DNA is TGTGCCAGCAGCCTTAGGCGGGGTGAGCAGTTCTTC. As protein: CASSLRRGEQFF.

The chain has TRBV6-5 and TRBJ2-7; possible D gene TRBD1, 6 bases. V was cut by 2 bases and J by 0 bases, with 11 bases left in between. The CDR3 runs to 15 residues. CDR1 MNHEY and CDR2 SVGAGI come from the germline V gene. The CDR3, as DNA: TGTGCCAGCAGTTACATGGGGGCGTTCTCCTACGAGCAGTACTTC. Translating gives CASSYMGAFSYEQYF.

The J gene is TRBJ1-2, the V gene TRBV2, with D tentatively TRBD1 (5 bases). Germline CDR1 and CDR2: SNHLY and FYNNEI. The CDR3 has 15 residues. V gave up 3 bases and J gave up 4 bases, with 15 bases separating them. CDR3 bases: TGTGCCAGCAGTGACCGCCCTGGGGCCCTCTATGGCTACACCTTC. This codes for CASSDRPGALYGYTF.

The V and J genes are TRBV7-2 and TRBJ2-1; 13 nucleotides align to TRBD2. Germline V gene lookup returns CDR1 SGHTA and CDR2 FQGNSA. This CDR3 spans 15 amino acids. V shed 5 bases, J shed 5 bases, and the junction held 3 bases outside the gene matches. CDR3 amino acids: CASSAGLAGHNEQFF. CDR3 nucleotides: TGTGCCAGCAGCGCGGGACTAGCGGGACACAATGAGCAGTTCTTC.

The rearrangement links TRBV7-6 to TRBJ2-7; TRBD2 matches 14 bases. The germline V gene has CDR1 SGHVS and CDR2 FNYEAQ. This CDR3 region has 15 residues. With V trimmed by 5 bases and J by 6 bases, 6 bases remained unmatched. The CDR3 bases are TGTGCCAGCAGCGTCGGGACTAGCGGGAGTTCCGAGCAGTACTTC. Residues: CASSVGTSGSSEQYF. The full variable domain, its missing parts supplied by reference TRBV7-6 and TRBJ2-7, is GAGVSQSPRYKVTKRGQDVALRCDPISGHVSLYWYRQALGQGPEFLTYFNYEAQQDKSGLPNDRFSAERPEGSISTLTIQRTEQRDSAMYRCASSVGTSGSSEQYFGPGTRLTVT.

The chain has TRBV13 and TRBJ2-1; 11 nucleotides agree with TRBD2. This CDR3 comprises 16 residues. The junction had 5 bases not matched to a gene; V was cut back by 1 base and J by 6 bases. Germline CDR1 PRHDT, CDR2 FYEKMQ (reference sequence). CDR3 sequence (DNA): TGTGCCAGCAGCTTAGAAAGACTAGCGGGGCCCAATGAGCAGTTCTTC. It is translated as CASSLERLAGPNEQFF.

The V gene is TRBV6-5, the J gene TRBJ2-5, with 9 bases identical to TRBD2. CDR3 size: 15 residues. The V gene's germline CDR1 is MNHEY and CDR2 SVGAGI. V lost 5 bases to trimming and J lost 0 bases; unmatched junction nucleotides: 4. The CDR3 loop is CASSRLAAYQETQYF. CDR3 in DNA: TGTGCCAGCAGTCGACTAGCGGCGTACCAAGAGACCCAGTACTTC.

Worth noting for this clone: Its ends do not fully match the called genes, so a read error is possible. The CDR3 reads CASSLVGQIYGYTF. The CDR3 DNA is TGTGCCAGCAGCTTGGTTGGACAGATCTATGGCTACACCTTC. This chain joins TRBV5-1 and TRBJ1-2; a weak D match, TRBD1 (6 bases). From germline, CDR1 is SGHRS and CDR2 YFSETQ. The CDR3 is 14 residues long.